This T cell receptor (beta chain) comes out of a study of cytomegalovirus exposure and HLA in healthy donors. Notes on the study in general: In an earlier analysis, about 87% or about 30%: the productive usage of most TCR beta V segments. About 150 TCR beta chains were listed as cytomegalovirus-associated. Using a false discovery rate of 0.05, a later analysis showed that approximately 16,000 TCR beta sequences were associated with HLA alleles. A later analysis linked a missense DCLRE1C variant to TCR beta V- and J-gene trimming.

The PCR had 60 Vbeta and 13 Jbeta primers. Libraries were prepared by immunoSEQ multiplex PCR; TCRdb keeps only in-frame clonotypes and omits some of them. The table lists 70,000 to 90,000 clones, around 75% of them singletons. The V and J ends lost 4 bases and 4 bases, in that order; junction bases with no gene match: 5. CDR3 size: 15 residues. Germline V lookup: CDR1 SEHNR, CDR2 FQNEAQ (reference sequence). Note on this clone: What it recognizes is unknown.

Sequenced input: PBMCs. V usage is TRBV7-9 and J usage is TRBJ1-1; 11 nucleotides line up with TRBD1. The sequence came from a man aged 35 to 55 in good health and CMV-seronegative. CDR3 DNA: TGTGCCAGCAGCTCCGGGACAGGGGGAGTCACTGAAGCTTTCTTT. Its translation is CASSSGTGGVTEAFF.